The present T cell receptor beta chain was sequenced within a study of human T cells and chemical hapten exposure. As for the study in general: Throughout the approximately 26-week study, diphenylcyclopropenone was applied weekly to the patients' scalps.

Per the original methods: Samples ranged from about 20,000 to 750,000 TCRs, with a median of approximately 90,000. Each CDR3 protein is one row after TCRdb ran MiXCR on the RACE reads. The V and J calls come from TCRdb's annotation, not from the publication. The data show 45,000 to 70,000 distinct CDR3 sequences, 9.3% seen once. The ends lost 4 bases at V and 5 bases at J; junction bases unmatched: 8. The CDR3 runs 15 residues. Germline assignment: CDR1 SGHTA and CDR2 FQGNSA. Study-wide points: Expanded TCRs produced significantly more large CDR3 similarity clusters than controls did. TCRs above 1 in 1000 frequency stayed constant with DPC sensitization.

Time point reported: patch test 1, 2 weeks after DPC sensitization. The treatment was: therapeutic diphenylcyclopropenone sensitization with weekly scalp DPC. This clonotype was counted many times. Its antigen is undetermined. The specimen was whole blood, collected in connection with sensitization to the hapten diphenylcyclopropenone (DPC). The sequence was obtained from a middle-aged woman with alopecia areata. Some clones in this sample may be carry-over from other donors' samples. The gene calls are TRBV7-2 and TRBJ1-3; 7 positions agree with TRBD1. The CDR3 here is CASSYSGTARNTIYF. CDR3 DNA: TGTGCCAGCAGCTACTCCGGGACAGCTCGAAACACCATATATTTT.